This T cell receptor beta chain emerged from a study of T-cell memory formation after mild COVID-19. The CDR3 contains 14 residues. Germline V gene lookup returns CDR1 SGDLS and CDR2 YYNGEE. In regard to this clonotype: Mismatch with germline at one junction end may stem from a read error.

TCRdb re-analysed the 5' RACE reads in MiXCR, keeping a single row per CDR3 protein. The sample lists 150,000 to 200,000 distinct CDR3 sequences, roughly 15% occurring once. The sample consisted of PBMCs or a T cell subset sorted from them (not recorded which). The genes are TRBV9 and TRBJ1-1; D is possibly TRBD1 (6 bases). The receptor comes from an adult woman who had mild COVID-19 (a few samples of this study predate the infection). Cell type and time point are not known. CDR3 coding DNA: TGTGCCAGCAGCTCATTCTCGGGGGGCACTGACGCTTTCTTT. It translates to CASSSFSGGTDAFF.